This entry lists 30 T cell receptor beta chains sequenced from one sample in a study of blood T cell repertoires in COVID-19. The table came from immunoSEQ multiplex PCR; TCRdb's copy has only in-frame clones and leaves some out. The sample yields 300,000 to 350,000 clones, 87% seen once. Input material: peripheral blood. The receptors originated from a man aged 18 to 35 with active or convalescent COVID-19.

The chain combines TRBV2 with TRBJ1-2, with D hard to call. CDR3 length: 12 residues. From germline, CDR1 is SNHLY and CDR2 FYNNEI. V dropped 8 bases and J dropped 0 bases, with 7 bases sitting between them. CDR3 nucleotides: TGTGCCAGCGTCCAGGCTAACTATGGCTACACCTTC. Translating gives CASVQANYGYTF.

The chain uses TRBV6-2 or TRBV6-3 and TRBJ2-3; a weak D match, TRBD2 (5 bases). The V gene's germline CDR1 is MNHEY and CDR2 SVGEGT. CDR3 size: 14 residues. The V end lost 2 bases, the J end lost 6 bases, and 12 bases lay between the germline ends. CDR3 protein: CASSYPGSSDTQYF. As DNA, the CDR3 is TGTGCCAGCAGTTACCCGGGGTCGTCCGATACGCAGTATTTT.

The chain recombines TRBV27 with TRBJ1-5, with D tentatively TRBD1 (5 bases). Looked up from germline, CDR1 is MNHEY and CDR2 is SMNVEV (reference sequence). The CDR3 sequence is 14 residues long. Trimming took 0 bases from V and 12 from J, leaving 15 bases between them. The CDR3 bases are TGTGCCAGCAGTTTATCGCCCTCAGGGCAGGGCCAGCATTTT. Protein sequence: CASSLSPSGQGQHF.

The chain couples TRBV10-3 to TRBJ1-2; weak D call: TRBD1 (6 bases). The CDR3 is 13 residues long. CDR1 ENHRY and CDR2 SYGVKD come from the germline V gene. Trimming stripped 2 bases from V and 11 bases from J, with 15 bases between. This chain's CDR3 is CAISEAWTAGYTF. The DNA for the CDR3 is TGTGCCATCAGTGAGGCCTGGACAGCTGGATACACCTTC.

This clone showed up just once. This chain uses TRBV16 with TRBJ1-5; TRBD1 aligns across 8 bases. With 2 bases clipped from V and 0 bases from J, the junction kept 3 bases outside the gene matches. This CDR3 spans 16 amino acids. The germline CDR1 and CDR2 sequences are KGHSY and FQNENV. The CDR3 sequence: CASSQRTGLSNQPQHF. The CDR3, as DNA: TGTGCCAGCAGCCAACGGACAGGGCTTAGCAATCAGCCCCAGCATTTT.

The chain has TRBV2 and TRBJ2-7, with D maybe TRBD1 (5 bases). The CDR3 runs to 16 residues. In germline, CDR1 is SNHLY, CDR2 FYNNEI. Trimming removed 3 bases at V and 1 base at J, with 16 bases between. CDR3 sequence reads: CASSESATDQSYEQYF. The CDR3 DNA is TGTGCCAGCAGTGAGTCAGCGACAGACCAATCCTACGAGCAGTACTTC.

This chain uses TRBV4-1 with TRBJ1-5; 10 bases line up with TRBD1. The CDR3 spans 20 residues. Germline V gene lookup returns CDR1 MGHRA and CDR2 YSYEKL. Losses at the gene ends were 1 base for V and 0 bases for J; bases not matched to a gene: 12. The CDR3 sequence is CASSQVASGTGAYSNQPQHF. The CDR3 DNA follows: TGCGCCAGCAGCCAAGTTGCTTCCGGGACAGGGGCTTATAGCAATCAGCCCCAGCATTTT.

V usage is TRBV18 and J usage is TRBJ2-6; the match to TRBD1 covers 8 bases. V shed 4 bases and J 0 bases; nucleotides not matched to a gene: 8. CDR1 is KGHSH, CDR2 LQKENI, per germline. The CDR3 has 18 amino acids. The CDR3 loop is CASSQVGTGRSGANVLTF. As DNA, the CDR3 is TGTGCCAGCTCACAGGTTGGGACAGGTCGCTCTGGGGCCAACGTCCTGACTTTC.

V gene TRBV28 combines with J gene TRBJ1-5; tentatively, D is TRBD1 (6 bases). CDR1 MDHEN and CDR2 SYDVKM come from the germline V gene. Trimming took 4 bases from V and 1 from J, leaving 11 bases between them. This CDR3 contains 15 residues. DNA for the CDR3: TGTGCCAGCAGTTCCTGGACAGAGAGCAATCAGCCCCAGCATTTT. Its protein product is CASSSWTESNQPQHF. The variable domain in full, completed from reference TRBV28 and TRBJ1-5, reads DVKVTQSSRYLVKRTGEKVFLECVQDMDHENMFWYRQDPGLGLRLIYFSYDVKMKEKGDIPEGYSVSREKKERFSLILESASTNQTSMYLCASSSWTESNQPQHFGDGTRLSIL.

V gene TRBV21-1 combines with J gene TRBJ1-3. TRBV21-1 is a known pseudogene. The CDR3 length is 17 residues. CDR3 region: CASSKGERELSGNTIYF. The CDR3 coding sequence is TGTGCCAGCAGCAAAGGGGAAAGGGAGTTATCTGGAAACACCATATATTTT.

This clone was seen a handful of times. V gene TRBV2 combines with J gene TRBJ1-6; D possibly corresponds to TRBD1 (6 bases). V lost 5 bases and J 5 bases, leaving 10 bases between the germline ends. Germline V gene data show CDR1 as SNHLY and CDR2 as FYNNEI. CDR3 length equals 14 residues. Here the CDR3 DNA reads TGTGCCAGCAGTTGGACAGCAGATAATTCACCCCTCCACTTT. This codes for CASSWTADNSPLHF.

This chain links TRBV5-5 with TRBJ2-2; TRBD2 matches 9 bases. Per the germline V gene, CDR1 is SGHKS and CDR2 is YYEKEE (reference sequence). This CDR3 is built from 19 residues. Losses at the gene ends were 2 bases for V and 0 bases for J; bases not matched to a gene: 11. The CDR3 DNA follows: TGTGCCAGCAGCTTTAAAATGTCTAGCGGGAACTCGAACACCGGGGAGCTGTTTTTT. Amino acid sequence: CASSFKMSSGNSNTGELFF.

This clone was observed once. The CDR3 coding sequence is TGTGCCAGCAGTGAATCCGACACTGAAGCTTTCTTT. This encodes CASSESDTEAFF. This chain joins TRBV6-1 and TRBJ1-1, with D uncertain. Looked up from germline, CDR1 is MNHNS and CDR2 is SASEGT. Trimming removed 2 bases from V and 3 bases from J, with 4 bases in between. The CDR3 totals 12 residues.

The V gene is TRBV9, the J gene TRBJ1-4; tentative D call: TRBD1 (6 bases). The germline V gene encodes CDR1 SGDLS and CDR2 YYNGEE. The V end lost 4 bases, the J end lost 8 bases, and 15 bases lay between the germline ends. The CDR3 spans 14 residues. The CDR3 DNA follows: TGTGCCAGCAGCCAGGGGATAGGGGCGGAAAAACTGTTTTTT. It is translated as CASSQGIGAEKLFF.

The chain couples TRBV15 to TRBJ2-6, with 8 bases that match TRBD1. Germline V gene sequence: CDR1 LNHNV, CDR2 YYDKDF (reference sequence). Trimming cost V 1 base and J 2 bases; bases outside gene matches: 1. The CDR3 length is 16 residues. The CDR3 reads CATSRAGGAGANVLTF. The CDR3 bases are TGTGCCACCAGCAGAGCAGGGGGCGCTGGGGCCAACGTCCTGACTTTC.

The rearrangement joins TRBV6-5 to TRBJ2-1, with D perhaps TRBD2 (5 bases). Per the germline V gene, CDR1 is MNHEY and CDR2 is SVGAGI. The CDR3 runs to 15 residues. V was cut by 7 bases and J by 8 bases, with 21 bases left in between. CDR3 protein: CASTQVMASSDEQFF. The CDR3 DNA is TGTGCCAGCACCCAAGTTATGGCTAGCTCGGATGAGCAGTTCTTC.

V usage is TRBV7-2 and J usage is TRBJ2-7; D perhaps matches TRBD1 (6 bases). V lost 5 bases to trimming and J lost 7 bases, with 21 bases between them. The CDR3 consists of 15 residues. The germline CDR1 and CDR2 sequences are SGHTA and FQGNSA. CDR3 nucleotide sequence: TGTGCCAGCAGCAGCCAACAGGGTAGTACGGATGAGCAGTACTTC. It specifies CASSSQQGSTDEQYF.

This chain connects TRBV12-3 or TRBV12-4 to TRBJ2-7; D gene uncertain. This CDR3 spans 11 amino acids. Trimming stripped 3 bases from V and 4 bases from J, with 4 bases between. In nucleotides, the CDR3 is TGTGCCAGCAGTTTTTCTTACGAGCAGTACTTC. As protein: CASSFSYEQYF.

The count of this clone is one. The chain has TRBV5-5 and TRBJ1-2; maybe TRBD1 (6 bases). This CDR3 has 14 residues. V was clipped by 3 bases and J by 5 bases, with 14 bases between them. CDR1 and CDR2 (germline): SGHKS, YYEKEE (reference sequence). CDR3 coding DNA: TGTGCCAGCAGCTCACCTAAACAGGGATATGGCTACACCTTC. Translated, it gives CASSSPKQGYGYTF.

The V gene is TRBV7-9, the J gene TRBJ1-4; 7 bases are a match to TRBD1. Germline CDR1 is SEHNR and CDR2 is FQNEAQ (reference sequence). The CDR3 totals 15 residues. J was trimmed by 7 bases and V by 1 base; bases with no gene match: 6. The DNA for the CDR3 is TGTGCCAGCAGCTTAGTGCCAGGGGGACGTGAAAAACTGTTTTTT. As protein: CASSLVPGGREKLFF.

This clone appeared once. The J gene is TRBJ2-7, the V gene TRBV29-1; possibly TRBD2 for D (5 bases). The ends were cut back, 6 bases at V and 5 bases at J, with 8 bases in the middle. The germline V gene has CDR1 SQVTM and CDR2 ANQGSEA. This CDR3 has 10 residues. This CDR3 reads CSVTEDEQYF. The DNA of the CDR3 is TGCAGCGTGACGGAGGACGAGCAGTACTTC.

The chain carries TRBV5-4 and TRBJ2-3; 13 nucleotides agree with TRBD2. Per germline, CDR1 SGHNT and CDR2 YYREEE (reference sequence). The ends lost 4 bases at V and 6 bases at J; junction bases unmatched: 5. The CDR3 spans 15 residues. This chain's CDR3 is CASSAGLAGVDTQYF. CDR3 coding DNA: TGTGCCAGCAGCGCCGGACTAGCGGGAGTGGATACGCAGTATTTT.

The V gene is TRBV5-6, the J gene TRBJ1-2, with a possible D match to TRBD1 (5 bases). The CDR3 loop spans 14 amino acids. V was trimmed by 4 bases and J by 1 base, leaving 11 bases between them. CDR1 and CDR2 from the germline V gene are SGHDT and YYEEEE. The CDR3 sequence is CASSKNRGNYGYTF. The CDR3 bases are TGTGCCAGCAGCAAAAATAGGGGTAACTATGGCTACACCTTC. The full variable domain, rest sourced from reference TRBV5-6 and TRBJ1-2, is DAGVTQSPTHLIKTRGQQVTLRCSPKSGHDTVSWYQQALGQGPQFIFQYYEEEERQRGNFPDRFSGHQFPNYSSELNVNALLLGDSALYLCASSKNRGNYGYTFGSGTRLTVV.

The chain couples TRBV7-9 to TRBJ2-7; no clear D. The CDR3 length is 11 residues. Germline assignment: CDR1 SEHNR and CDR2 FQNEAQ (reference sequence). With 3 bases removed from V and 3 bases from J, the gap between germline ends came to 3 bases. CDR3 coding DNA: TGTGCCAGCAGCTTTCGCTACGAGCAGTACTTC. Translation: CASSFRYEQYF. Variable domain in full (rest from reference TRBV7-9 and TRBJ2-7): DTGVSQNPRHKITKRGQNVTFRCDPISEHNRLYWYRQTLGQGPEFLTYFQNEAQLEKSRLLSDRFSAERPKGSFSTLEIQRTEQGDSAMYLCASSFRYEQYFGPGTRLTVT.

This chain connects TRBV19 to TRBJ1-2, with a weak D call TRBD1 (5 bases). The CDR3 loop spans 13 amino acids. V lost 1 base to trimming and J lost 6 bases, with 9 bases between them. Per the germline V gene, CDR1 is LNHDA and CDR2 is SQIVND (reference sequence). The CDR3 DNA sequence: TGTGCCAGTAGTATAGGGGCAGGGAATGGCTACACCTTC. Amino acid sequence: CASSIGAGNGYTF.

The chain joins TRBV24-1 to TRBJ1-1; a weak D match, TRBD1 (6 bases). V lost 4 bases to trimming and J lost 8 bases, with 10 bases between them. CDR3 size: 12 residues. Germline V gene lookup returns CDR1 KGHDR and CDR2 SFDVKD. The CDR3 protein is CATSDPDREAFF. The CDR3 DNA reads as TGTGCCACCAGTGACCCGGACAGAGAAGCTTTCTTT.

This rearrangement joins TRBV12-3 or TRBV12-4 to TRBJ1-2; D uncertain. Trimming took off 3 bases at V and 8 bases at J, with 7 bases between the two ends. The length of the CDR3 is 11 residues. The CDR3 sequence: CASSFGRGYTF. The CDR3 region has the DNA TGTGCCAGCAGTTTTGGGCGAGGCTACACCTTC.

The gene calls are TRBV27 and TRBJ1-1; TRBD1 matches 7 bases. The V segment lost 4 bases and the J segment 3 bases; nucleotides outside the gene matches: 11. The CDR3 sequence is 16 residues long. CDR1 is MNHEY, CDR2 SMNVEV, per germline (reference sequence). As DNA, the CDR3 is TGTGCCAGCAGTTCCCGACAGGGTCGACCTCACACTGAAGCTTTCTTT. Translating gives CASSSRQGRPHTEAFF.

The rearrangement links TRBV6-5 to TRBJ2-1; 7 bases match TRBD2. CDR1 is MNHEY, CDR2 SVGAGI, per germline. The CDR3 extends over 14 amino acids. The J segment lost 1 base and the V segment lost 6 bases, leaving 3 bases of the junction unmatched. The CDR3 region is CASRPGGSYNEQFF. The CDR3 bases are TGTGCCAGCAGACCCGGGGGGTCCTACAATGAGCAGTTCTTC.

The chain carries TRBV12-5 and TRBJ2-1; TRBD2 aligns across 9 bases. Unmatched junction bases numbered 4, after V lost 2 bases and J lost 2 bases. This CDR3 has 16 amino acids. In germline, CDR1 is LGHNT, CDR2 FRNRAP. The CDR3 protein is CASGLPVAGAYNEQFF. The CDR3 DNA follows: TGTGCTAGTGGTTTGCCCGTAGCGGGGGCCTACAATGAGCAGTTCTTC.